This T cell receptor (beta chain) was profiled in a study of graft-versus-host responses after intestinal transplantation. Overall study context: All of the recipients had induction that used anti-thymocyte globulin, then tacrolimus and steroids for around 3 years.

As to this clone: Its ends do not fully match the called genes, so a read error is possible.

Overall study findings and caveats: GvH clones appeared in recipient marrow, some first in ileum or blood.

Assay: immunoSEQ multiplex PCR; the TCRdb copy retains only in-frame clones and omits some. The sample contains around 19,000 clones, around 33% of which appear only once. Co-plating was performed using around 200,000 CFSE-labeled responder cells and around 200,000 irradiated, violet-dye-labeled stimulator cells. Cell sorting after the reaction yielded proliferating CFSE-low CD3+CD4+ and CD3+CD8+ responders. The origin of this receptor is a human patient who was an organ donor for intestinal transplantation. Sample: alloreactive CD4+ T cells from a mixed lymphocyte reaction culture, taken before transplantation. Subset meaning: CFSE-low proliferating T cells sorted from roughly six-day pre-transplant mixed lymphocyte reaction (GvH or HvG direction).

The CDR3, as DNA: TGTGCCAGCAGCCAAGAGCCTGGAAACACCACATATTTT. Translating gives CASSQEPGNTTYF. The gene calls are TRBV4-2 and TRBJ1-3; D not certain. This CDR3 has 13 amino acids. Germline CDR1 is LGHNA and CDR2 is YNFKEQ.